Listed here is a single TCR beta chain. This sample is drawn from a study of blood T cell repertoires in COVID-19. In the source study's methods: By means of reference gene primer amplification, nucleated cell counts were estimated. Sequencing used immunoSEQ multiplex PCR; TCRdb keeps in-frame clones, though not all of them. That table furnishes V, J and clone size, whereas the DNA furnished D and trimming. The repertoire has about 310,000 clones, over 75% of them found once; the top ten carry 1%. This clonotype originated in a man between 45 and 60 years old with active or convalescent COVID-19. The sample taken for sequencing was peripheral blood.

CDR3: CASSATSWSSYNEQFF. The DNA of the CDR3 is TGTGCCAGCAGTGCGACTAGCTGGAGCTCCTACAATGAGCAGTTCTTC. This sequence joins TRBV6-1 and TRBJ2-1; 7 nucleotides line up with TRBD2. The CDR3 runs to 16 residues. Germline CDR1 is MNHNS and CDR2 is SASEGT. V lost 4 bases to trimming and J lost 0 bases; unmatched junction nucleotides: 6.